This TCR beta chain was sequenced during a study of blood T cell repertoires in COVID-19. Study-level information: Italy, Spain and the United States were the sources of the convalescent and acute COVID-19 samples. From T cells, B-cell-depleted T cells, or PBMCs came the material, which was cDNA or gDNA.

CDR1 and CDR2 (germline): LGHNT, FRNRAP. The CDR3 length is 14 residues. V lost 1 base, J lost 2 bases, and 9 bases lay in between. As processed by the authors: Nucleated cell number was recorded as an estimate derived from reference gene primer amplification. Libraries were prepared by immunoSEQ multiplex PCR; TCRdb keeps only in-frame clonotypes and omits some of them. D and trimming come from the DNA, and the V and J calls and clone size come from that table. This sample yields fewer than 150,000 clones, of which 85% are seen a single time; 10% to 15% belongs to the top ten. Material: peripheral blood. This TCR derives from a human donor in a cohort sampled during active COVID-19. V is TRBV12-5 and J is TRBJ2-7, with a weak D call TRBD1 (6 bases). CDR3 DNA: TGTGCTAGTGGTTTGGAGACAGGCCCCTACGAGCAGTACTTC. Its translation is CASGLETGPYEQYF.